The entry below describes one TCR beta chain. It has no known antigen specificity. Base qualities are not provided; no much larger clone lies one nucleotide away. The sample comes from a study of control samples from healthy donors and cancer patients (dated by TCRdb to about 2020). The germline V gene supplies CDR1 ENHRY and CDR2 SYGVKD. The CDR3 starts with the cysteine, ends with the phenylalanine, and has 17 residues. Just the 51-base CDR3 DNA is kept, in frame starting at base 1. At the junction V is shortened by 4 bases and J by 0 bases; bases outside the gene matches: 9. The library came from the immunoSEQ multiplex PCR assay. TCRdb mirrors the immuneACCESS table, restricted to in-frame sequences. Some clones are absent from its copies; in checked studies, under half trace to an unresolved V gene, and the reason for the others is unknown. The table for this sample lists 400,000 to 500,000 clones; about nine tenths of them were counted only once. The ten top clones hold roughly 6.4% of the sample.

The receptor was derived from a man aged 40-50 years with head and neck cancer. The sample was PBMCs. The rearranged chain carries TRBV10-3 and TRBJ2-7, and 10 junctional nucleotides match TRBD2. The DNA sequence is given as TGTGCCATCAGTGGGCAAAGCGGGGGGGCCATCTCCTACGAGCAGTACTTC. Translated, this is CAISGQSGGAISYEQYF.